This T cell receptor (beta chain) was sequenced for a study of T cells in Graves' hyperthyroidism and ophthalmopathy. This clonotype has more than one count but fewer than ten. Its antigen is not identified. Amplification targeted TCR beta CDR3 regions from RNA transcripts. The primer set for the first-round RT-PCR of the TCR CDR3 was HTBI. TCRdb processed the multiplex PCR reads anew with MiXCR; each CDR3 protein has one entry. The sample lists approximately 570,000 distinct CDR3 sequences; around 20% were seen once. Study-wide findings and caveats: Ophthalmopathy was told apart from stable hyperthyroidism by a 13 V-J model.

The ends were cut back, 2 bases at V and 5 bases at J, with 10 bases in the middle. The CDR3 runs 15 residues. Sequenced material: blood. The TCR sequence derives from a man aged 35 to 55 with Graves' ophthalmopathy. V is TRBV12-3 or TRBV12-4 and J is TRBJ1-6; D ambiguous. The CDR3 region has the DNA TGTGCCAGCAGTTTAAGAGGTGTAAATAATTCACCCCTCCACTTT. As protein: CASSLRGVNNSPLHF.